This passage covers 23 T cell receptor beta chains from one sample sequenced in a study of T-cell memory formation after mild COVID-19. TCRdb passed the 5' RACE reads through MiXCR, listing each CDR3 protein once. Of about 50,000 distinct CDR3 sequences listed, roughly an eighth are singletons. Sequencing input: PBMCs or a T cell subset sorted from them (not recorded which). The receptors were sampled from a man between 18 and 35 years old who had mild COVID-19 (a few samples of this study predate the infection). Cell type and time point are not known.

This clonotype was counted only a few times. The chain uses TRBV9 and TRBJ1-2; 7 nucleotides match TRBD1. Per germline, CDR1 SGDLS and CDR2 YYNGEE. V dropped 3 bases and J dropped 4; count of bases not matched to a gene: 6. The CDR3 length is 14 residues. CDR3 sequence: CASSEQQGSYGYTF. Written as DNA, the CDR3 is TGTGCCAGCAGCGAGCAACAGGGGTCCTATGGCTACACCTTC.

The sample holds a few counts of this clonotype. The chain carries TRBV7-3 and TRBJ2-1; 9 bases map to TRBD2. This CDR3 is 14 amino acids long. Germline V gene sequence: CDR1 SGHTA, CDR2 FQGTGA. V trimming: 5 bases; J trimming: 6 bases; junction bases outside the gene matches: 5. The CDR3 DNA reads as TGTGCCAGCAGCATGGGACTAGCTGTCAATGAGCAGTTCTTC. Protein: CASSMGLAVNEQFF.

This clonotype was counted many times. The CDR3 sequence: CATSDAMTGGSGYEQFF. CDR3 nucleotides: TGTGCCACCAGTGACGCAATGACAGGGGGCTCCGGGTATGAGCAGTTCTTC. This chain uses TRBV24-1 with TRBJ2-1; 10 positions match TRBD1. The CDR3 totals 17 residues. Germline assignment: CDR1 KGHDR and CDR2 SFDVKD. V dropped 4 bases and J dropped 8; count of bases not matched to a gene: 13.

This clonotype was picked up many times. The rearrangement joins TRBV7-8 to TRBJ1-2; 7 positions agree with TRBD1. Germline assignment: CDR1 SGHVS and CDR2 FQNEAQ. J was trimmed by 10 bases and V by 5 bases; bases with no gene match: 4. This CDR3 comprises 11 residues. CDR3 in amino acids: CASSGTAAYTF. DNA of the CDR3: TGTGCCAGCAGCGGGACAGCGGCCTACACCTTC.

The chain has TRBV4-1 and TRBJ1-2; TRBD1 might be the D (6 bases). The V end was cut by 1 base, the J end by 7 bases, with 16 bases between. Germline V CDR1 and CDR2: MGHRA, YSYEKL. The CDR3 is 15 amino acids. CDR3: CASSQVSRGPGGYTF. The CDR3 bases are TGCGCCAGCAGCCAAGTCTCCCGGGGGCCGGGTGGCTACACCTTC.

This clonotype was seen only a few times. This chain connects TRBV16 to TRBJ2-2; the D is unclear. V was shortened by 0 bases and J by 9 bases, with 11 bases between the two germline ends. The CDR3 totals 14 residues. The germline V gene encodes CDR1 KGHSY and CDR2 FQNENV. The CDR3 coding sequence is TGTGCCAGCAGCCAATCCTCCCTGGGCAGGGAGCTGTTTTTT. As protein: CASSQSSLGRELFF.

The chain couples TRBV11-3 to TRBJ2-5; D is unclear. Germline lookup yields CDR1 SGHNT and CDR2 YENEEA. The V end was cut by 0 bases, the J end by 2 bases, with 10 bases between. The CDR3 has 15 amino acids. The CDR3 DNA reads TGTGCCAGCAGCTTAGATCTCGCTAAGCAAGAGACCCAGTACTTC. Its protein is CASSLDLAKQETQYF.

A few counts support this clonotype. Its ends do not fully match the called genes, so a read error is possible. This rearrangement joins TRBV20-1 to TRBJ2-7; 9 nucleotides line up with TRBD1. This CDR3 comprises 14 residues. Germline CDR1 DFQATT, CDR2 SNEGSKA (reference sequence). CDR3 loop: CSVMRQGVSYGQYF. The CDR3 DNA reads as TGCAGCGTTATGCGACAGGGGGTCTCCTACGGGCAGTACTTC.

Sample share makes this clonotype medium-sized. The V call is TRBV4-3, the J call TRBJ2-4; 7 bases are a match to TRBD2. J gave up 1 base and V 4 bases, and 1 base lay outside the gene matches. The CDR3 runs 14 residues. The germline gives CDR1 LGHNA, CDR2 YSLEER. The CDR3 bases are TGCGCCAGCAGCCCCGGGGGGGCCAAAAACATTCAGTACTTC. Protein product: CASSPGGAKNIQYF.

The chain links TRBV28 to TRBJ2-5; TRBD1 matches 10 bases. Trimming cost V 6 bases and J 1 base; bases outside gene matches: 11. Germline V gives CDR1 MDHEN, CDR2 SYDVKM. There are 17 residues in the CDR3. CDR3 in DNA: TGTGCCAGCAGCCGGCCTAGGGACAGGGGTCCCCAAGAGACCCAGTACTTC. This translates into CASSRPRDRGPQETQYF.

This clonotype was found a few times. The genes are TRBV20-1 and TRBJ2-2, with D unresolved. The CDR3 contains 11 residues. Trimming took 3 bases from V and 7 from J, leaving 6 bases between them. CDR1 is DFQATT, CDR2 SNEGSKA, per germline (reference sequence). CDR3 sequence (DNA): TGCAGTGCTAGGCAGGACGGGGAGCTGTTTTTT. This encodes CSARQDGELFF.

V gene TRBV20-1 combines with J gene TRBJ1-4; TRBD1 might be the D (6 bases). Trimming cost V 7 bases and J 8 bases, with 14 bases left between them. In germline, CDR1 is DFQATT, CDR2 SNEGSKA (reference sequence). The CDR3 runs 12 residues. The CDR3: CSVGGRREKLFF. The CDR3 nucleotides are TGCAGTGTGGGGGGCCGGCGCGAAAAACTGTTTTTT.

This clonotype was counted at least ten times. The V gene is TRBV12-3 or TRBV12-4, the J gene TRBJ2-7; D is perhaps TRBD2 (6 bases). This CDR3 comprises 14 residues. V dropped 3 bases and J dropped 0 bases, with 9 bases sitting between them. For the CDR3, the DNA is TGTGCCAGCAGTTTGGAGGGGAGCTCCTACGAGCAGTACTTC. Translated: CASSLEGSSYEQYF.

The chain employs TRBV24-1 and TRBJ1-2; maybe TRBD1 (5 bases). The CDR3 length is 14 residues. Trimming removed 4 bases at V and 3 bases at J, with 11 bases between. Germline V gives CDR1 KGHDR, CDR2 SFDVKD. The CDR3 nucleotides read TGTGCCACCAGTGAATCCGGGACCGACTATGGCTACACCTTC. Its translation: CATSESGTDYGYTF.

The chain joins TRBV4-3 to TRBJ2-1; D is uncertain. V was pared by 1 base and J by 4 bases, with 17 bases between. Germline values: CDR1 LGHNA, CDR2 YSLEER. CDR3 size: 17 residues. CDR3 nucleotides: TGCGCCAGCAGCCAAGTCCCAGACCTCCACGATTACAATGAGCAGTTCTTC. Translating gives CASSQVPDLHDYNEQFF.

The table lists this clonotype with a few counts. The J gene is TRBJ2-2, the V gene TRBV3-1; D is undetermined. The V end was cut by 4 bases, the J end by 2 bases, with 8 bases between. The V gene's germline CDR1 is LGHDT and CDR2 YNNKEL (reference sequence). This CDR3 region has 14 residues. CDR3 in DNA: TGTGCCAGCAGCCCCCAGGTTAACACCGGGGAGCTGTTTTTT. It is translated as CASSPQVNTGELFF.

The chain links TRBV7-3 to TRBJ2-3; 9 positions agree with TRBD2. Germline lookup yields CDR1 SGHTA and CDR2 FQGTGA. The V gene end was trimmed by 1 base and the J gene end by 6 bases; junction bases not matched to a gene: 5. This CDR3 contains 15 residues. Here the CDR3 reads CASSLIAGAGDTQYF. The CDR3 DNA reads TGTGCCAGCAGCTTAATAGCGGGGGCGGGCGATACGCAGTATTTT.

V usage is TRBV7-9 and J usage is TRBJ2-7, with TRBD1 identical over 9 bases. This CDR3 has 13 residues. V shed 8 bases and J 3 bases; nucleotides not matched to a gene: 5. From germline, CDR1 is SEHNR and CDR2 FQNEAQ (reference sequence). The CDR3 loop is CASGRTGVYEQYV. CDR3 nucleotide sequence: TGTGCCAGCGGTCGGACAGGGGTCTACGAGCAGTACGTC.

This clonotype was observed a handful of times. This rearrangement joins TRBV7-6 to TRBJ2-3; no clear D gene. Per germline, CDR1 SGHVS and CDR2 FNYEAQ. The length of the CDR3 is 14 residues. V shed 1 base and J shed 3 bases, with 8 bases lying between them. CDR3 nucleotide sequence: TGTGCCAGCAGCTTAGGTCTGCCGACAGATACGCAGTATTTT. Translating it yields CASSLGLPTDTQYF.

This clonotype was seen many times. This rearrangement joins TRBV7-2 to TRBJ2-3, with 8 nucleotides matching TRBD2. J was trimmed by 4 bases and V by 5 bases; bases with no gene match: 5. The germline V gene has CDR1 SGHTA and CDR2 FQGNSA. This CDR3 comprises 14 residues. In nucleotides, the CDR3 is TGTGCCAGCAGCCCGCGGGGGGCGGCAGATACGCAGTATTTT. Residues: CASSPRGAADTQYF.

This clonotype was observed a few times. The chain recombines TRBV9 with TRBJ1-6, with D uncertain. Trimming took 2 bases from V and 8 from J, leaving 11 bases between them. CDR3 size: 14 residues. Germline V CDR1 and CDR2: SGDLS, YYNGEE. The CDR3 DNA reads as TGTGCCAGCAGCGTTGACCCCCTATATTCACCCCTCCACTTT. Its translation is CASSVDPLYSPLHF.

The table lists this clonotype with many counts. The chain is built from TRBV7-3 and TRBJ2-7; D may match TRBD1 or TRBD2 (5 bases each). From germline, CDR1 is SGHTA and CDR2 FQGTGA. V lost 0 bases to trimming and J lost 0 bases, with 12 bases between them. This CDR3 contains 16 residues. CDR3 sequence: CASSLTPGRNSYEQYF. DNA for the CDR3: TGTGCCAGCAGCTTAACGCCGGGACGCAACTCCTACGAGCAGTACTTC.

The chain couples TRBV12-3 or TRBV12-4 to TRBJ1-1, with D uncertain. This CDR3 is built from 13 residues. The V end was cut by 3 bases, the J end by 4 bases, with 9 bases between. The CDR3 spells CASSFERSTEAFF. The CDR3 bases are TGTGCCAGCAGTTTCGAGCGGAGCACTGAAGCTTTCTTT.